One and the same sample provided the 2 T cell receptor beta chains below, sequenced in a study of cytomegalovirus exposure and HLA in healthy donors. Both 60 Vbeta primers and 13 Jbeta primers went into the PCR. TCRdb's table, derived via immunoSEQ multiplex PCR, lists solely in-frame clones and lacks some. The sample has about 150,000 clones, about three quarters seen once. Sequencing was performed on PBMCs. These receptors all stem from a man aged 25 to 40 in good health and CMV-seropositive.

The J gene is TRBJ1-1, the V gene TRBV29-1, with D hard to call. The germline gives CDR1 SQVTM, CDR2 ANQGSEA. The CDR3 is 13 amino acids. Deletions cut 6 bases from V and 8 bases from J, with 19 bases between. The CDR3 nucleotides read TGCAGCGTCCATAACCCCTCGGAGCTCGAAGCTTTCTTT. Residues: CSVHNPSELEAFF.

The chain links TRBV19 to TRBJ2-2; TRBD1 matches 10 bases. Germline V gives CDR1 LNHDA, CDR2 SQIVND (reference sequence). V dropped 6 bases and J dropped 5; count of bases not matched to a gene: 12. CDR3 length equals 17 residues. The CDR3 nucleotides are TGTGCCAGTAGCTCCTCTACCGGGACAGGGGTGACCGGGGAGCTGTTTTTT. This encodes CASSSSTGTGVTGELFF.